Reported below is one T cell receptor (beta chain). This specimen comes from a study of blood T cells in healthy people across ages. The second PCR ran roughly 6 to 11 cycles with a sample-barcoded 5' primer and J-beta primers. TCRdb recomputed calls from the 5' RACE reads with MiXCR, one row per CDR3 protein. The sample has 1,300,000 or so distinct CDR3 sequences; 45% to 70% are singletons. Trimming removed 5 bases from V and 3 bases from J; junction bases left unmatched: 6. There are 16 residues in the CDR3. Looked up from germline, CDR1 is MNHEY and CDR2 is SVGEGT. The V call is TRBV6-2 or TRBV6-3, the J call TRBJ2-3; TRBD2 matches at 12 bases. The sequenced material came from blood. The clonotype comes from a man aged 18-30 years in good health. The CDR3 coding sequence is TGTGCCAGCAGTCGAGGACTAGCGGGGTTGACAGATACGCAGTATTTT. Its translation: CASSRGLAGLTDTQYF.